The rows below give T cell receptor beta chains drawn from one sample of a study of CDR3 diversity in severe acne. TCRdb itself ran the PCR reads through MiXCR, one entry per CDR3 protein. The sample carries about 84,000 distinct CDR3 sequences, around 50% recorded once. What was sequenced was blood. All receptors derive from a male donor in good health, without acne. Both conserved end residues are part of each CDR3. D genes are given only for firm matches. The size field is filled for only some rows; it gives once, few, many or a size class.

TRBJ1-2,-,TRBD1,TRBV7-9,TGTGCCAGCAGCTCCCCGGGACAGGGAGCTAACTATGGCTACACCTTC,CASSSPGQGANYGYTF
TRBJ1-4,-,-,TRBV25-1,TGTGCCACCCAGGCCCCTGGAGTTCGGAATGAAAAACTGTTTTTT,CATQAPGVRNEKLFF
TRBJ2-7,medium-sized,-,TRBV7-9,TGTGCCAGCAGCCAATTCCCACAGTACTACGAGCAGTACTTC,CASSQFPQYYEQYF
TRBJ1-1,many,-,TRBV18,TGTGCCAGCTCACCACCGGAGTGGGGAAGGAGCACTGAAGCTTTCTTT,CASSPPEWGRSTEAFF
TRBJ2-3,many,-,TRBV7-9,TGTGCCAGCAGCTCTGGCGGCCCAGATACGCAGTATTTT,CASSSGGPDTQYF
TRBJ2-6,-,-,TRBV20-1,TGCAGTGCTCCGGGGCCTGGGGCCAACGTCCTGACTTTC,CSAPGPGANVLTF
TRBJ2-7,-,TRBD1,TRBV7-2,TGTGCCAGCAGCTCCTACAGGGGGGAGATCTACGAGCAGTACTTC,CASSSYRGEIYEQYF
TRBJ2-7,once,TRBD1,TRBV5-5,TGTGCCAGCAGTGAGGGGACAGGGGGCATAAACGAGCAGTACTTC,CASSEGTGGINEQYF
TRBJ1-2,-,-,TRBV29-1,TGCAGCGTCCCGTACAACGGGGGGATCGACCTGTATGGCTACACCTTC,CSVPYNGGIDLYGYTF
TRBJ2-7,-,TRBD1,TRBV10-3,TGTGCCATCAGTGACAGGGGGCCAGGGCAGTACTTC,CAISDRGPGQYF
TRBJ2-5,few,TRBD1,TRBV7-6,TGTGCCAGCGCCCGGGACAGGGGACGAGAGACCCAGTACTTC,CASARDRGRETQYF
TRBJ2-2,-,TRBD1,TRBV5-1,TGCGCCAGCAGCTGGGGGACAGGGCGCACCGGGGAGCTGTTTTTT,CASSWGTGRTGELFF
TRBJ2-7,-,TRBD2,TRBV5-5,TGTGCCAGCAGCTTAGGTGGGAGGGCCTACGAGCAGTACTTC,CASSLGGRAYEQYF
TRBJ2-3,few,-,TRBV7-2,TGTGCCAGCAGCTTAGGAGGACGCTTCCCCGATACGCAGTATTTT,CASSLGGRFPDTQYF
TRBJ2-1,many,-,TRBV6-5,TGTGCCAGCAGTTACTCGATTGTGGTCCTGAGCTCCTACAATGAGCAGTTCTTC,CASSYSIVVLSSYNEQFF
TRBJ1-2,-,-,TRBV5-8,TGTGCCAGCAGCCCTCAACAGGGCGGGCAGAGATATGGCTACACCTTC,CASSPQQGGQRYGYTF
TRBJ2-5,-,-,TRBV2,TGTGCCAGCAGTGATACGGCAGGGTCTGGGACCCAGTACTTC,CASSDTAGSGTQYF
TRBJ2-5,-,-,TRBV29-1,TGCAGCGGAGGGGGACAAGAGACCCGGTACTTC,CSGGGQETRYF
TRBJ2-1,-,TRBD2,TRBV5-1,TGCGCCAGCAGCCTGGATCTAGCGGGAGGGCCTAGAGAGCAGTTCTTC,CASSLDLAGGPREQFF
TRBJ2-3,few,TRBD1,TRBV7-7,TGTGCCAGCGCCCGGGACAGCTTCACAGATACGCAGTATTTT,CASARDSFTDTQYF
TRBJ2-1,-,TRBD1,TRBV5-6,TGTGCCAGCAGCTTGTTGGACAGGGCCTACAATGAGCAGTTCTTC,CASSLLDRAYNEQFF
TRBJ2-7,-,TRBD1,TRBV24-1,TGTGCCACCACCCCGAGTGGACAGGGGTACGAGCAGTACTTC,CATTPSGQGYEQYF